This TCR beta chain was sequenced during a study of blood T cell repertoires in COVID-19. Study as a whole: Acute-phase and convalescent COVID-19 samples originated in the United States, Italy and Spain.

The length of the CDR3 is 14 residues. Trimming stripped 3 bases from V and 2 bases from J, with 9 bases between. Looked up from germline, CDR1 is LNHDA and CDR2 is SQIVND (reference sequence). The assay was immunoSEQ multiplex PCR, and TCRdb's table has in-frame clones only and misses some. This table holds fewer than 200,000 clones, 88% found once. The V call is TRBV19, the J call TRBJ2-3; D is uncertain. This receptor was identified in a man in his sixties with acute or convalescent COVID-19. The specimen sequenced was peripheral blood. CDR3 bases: TGTGCCAGTAGTATCGTGCTAGACACAGATACGCAGTATTTT. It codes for CASSIVLDTDTQYF.